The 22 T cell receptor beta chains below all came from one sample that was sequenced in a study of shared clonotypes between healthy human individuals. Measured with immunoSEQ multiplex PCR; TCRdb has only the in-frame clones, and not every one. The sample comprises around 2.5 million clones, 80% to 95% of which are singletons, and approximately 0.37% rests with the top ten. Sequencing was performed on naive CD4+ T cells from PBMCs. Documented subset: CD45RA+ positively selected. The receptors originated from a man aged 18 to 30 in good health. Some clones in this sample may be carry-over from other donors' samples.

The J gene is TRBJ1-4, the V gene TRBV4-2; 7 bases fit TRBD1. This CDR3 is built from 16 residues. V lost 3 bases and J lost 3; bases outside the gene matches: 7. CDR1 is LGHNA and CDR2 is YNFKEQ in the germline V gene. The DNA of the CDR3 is TGTGCCAGCAGCCAGTTCACGGACAGGTCTAATGAAAAACTGTTTTTT. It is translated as CASSQFTDRSNEKLFF.

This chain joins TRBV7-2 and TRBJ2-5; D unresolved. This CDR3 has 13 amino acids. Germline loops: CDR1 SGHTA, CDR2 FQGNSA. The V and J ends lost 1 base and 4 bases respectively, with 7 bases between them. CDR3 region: CASSLVYTETQYF. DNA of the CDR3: TGTGCCAGCAGCTTAGTGTATACAGAGACCCAGTACTTC.

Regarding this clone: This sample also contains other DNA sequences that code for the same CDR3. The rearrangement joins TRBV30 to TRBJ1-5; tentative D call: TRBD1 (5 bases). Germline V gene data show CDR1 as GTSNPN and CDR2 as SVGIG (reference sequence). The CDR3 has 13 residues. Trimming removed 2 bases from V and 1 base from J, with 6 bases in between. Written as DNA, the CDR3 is TGTGCCTGGAGTAGGGACAGCAATCAGCCCCAGCATTTT. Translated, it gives CAWSRDSNQPQHF.

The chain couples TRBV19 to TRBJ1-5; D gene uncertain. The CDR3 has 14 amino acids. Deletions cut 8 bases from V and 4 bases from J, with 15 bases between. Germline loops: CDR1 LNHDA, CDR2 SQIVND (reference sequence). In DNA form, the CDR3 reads TGTGCCAGTGCCGAAAGGAGCTCAAATCAGCCCCAGCATTTT. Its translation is CASAERSSNQPQHF.

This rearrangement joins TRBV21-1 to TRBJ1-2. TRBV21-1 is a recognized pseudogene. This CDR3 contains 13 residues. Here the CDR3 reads CASGRDGNYGYTF. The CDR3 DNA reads TGTGCCAGCGGCCGTGATGGGAACTATGGCTACACCTTC.

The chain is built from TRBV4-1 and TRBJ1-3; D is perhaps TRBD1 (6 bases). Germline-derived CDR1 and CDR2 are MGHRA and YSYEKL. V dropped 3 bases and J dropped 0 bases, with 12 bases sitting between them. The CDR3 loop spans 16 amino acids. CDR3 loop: CASSHRGSLSGNTIYF. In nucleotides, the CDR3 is TGCGCCAGCAGCCACAGGGGAAGTCTCTCTGGAAACACCATATATTTT.

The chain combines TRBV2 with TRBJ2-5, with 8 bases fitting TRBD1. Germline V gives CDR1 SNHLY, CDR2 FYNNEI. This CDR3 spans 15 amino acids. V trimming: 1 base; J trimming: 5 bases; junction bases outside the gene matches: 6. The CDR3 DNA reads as TGTGCCAGCAGTGAAGTTTCAGGGGGCGGGGAGACCCAGTACTTC. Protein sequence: CASSEVSGGGETQYF.

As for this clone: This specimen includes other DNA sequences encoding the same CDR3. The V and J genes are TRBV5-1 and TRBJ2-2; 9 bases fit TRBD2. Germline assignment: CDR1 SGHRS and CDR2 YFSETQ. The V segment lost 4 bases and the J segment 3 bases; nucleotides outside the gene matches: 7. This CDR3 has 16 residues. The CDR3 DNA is TGCGCCAGCAGCCCACCGACTAGCGGTGACACCGGGGAGCTGTTTTTT. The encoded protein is CASSPPTSGDTGELFF.

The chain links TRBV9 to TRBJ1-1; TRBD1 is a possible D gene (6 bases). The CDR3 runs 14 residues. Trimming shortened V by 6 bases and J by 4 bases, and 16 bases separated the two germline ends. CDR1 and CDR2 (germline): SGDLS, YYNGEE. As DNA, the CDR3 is TGTGCCAGCACGAGGGGGGGCGCAGCCACTGAAGCTTTCTTT. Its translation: CASTRGGAATEAFF.

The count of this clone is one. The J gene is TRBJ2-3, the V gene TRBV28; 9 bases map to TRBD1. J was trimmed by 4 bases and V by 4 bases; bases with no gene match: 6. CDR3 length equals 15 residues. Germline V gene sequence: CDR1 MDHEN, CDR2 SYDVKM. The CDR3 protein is CASSSRDRAPDTQYF. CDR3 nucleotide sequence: TGTGCCAGCAGTTCCCGGGACAGGGCCCCAGATACGCAGTATTTT. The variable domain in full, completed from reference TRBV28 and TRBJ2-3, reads DVKVTQSSRYLVKRTGEKVFLECVQDMDHENMFWYRQDPGLGLRLIYFSYDVKMKEKGDIPEGYSVSREKKERFSLILESASTNQTSMYLCASSSRDRAPDTQYFGPGTRLTVL.

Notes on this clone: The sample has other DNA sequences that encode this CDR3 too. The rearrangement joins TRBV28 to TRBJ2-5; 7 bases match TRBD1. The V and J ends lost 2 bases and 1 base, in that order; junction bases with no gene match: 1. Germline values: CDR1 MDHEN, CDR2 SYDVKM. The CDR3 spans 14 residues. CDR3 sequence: CASSLDRAQETQYF. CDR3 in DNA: TGTGCCAGCAGTTTAGACAGGGCCCAAGAGACCCAGTACTTC.

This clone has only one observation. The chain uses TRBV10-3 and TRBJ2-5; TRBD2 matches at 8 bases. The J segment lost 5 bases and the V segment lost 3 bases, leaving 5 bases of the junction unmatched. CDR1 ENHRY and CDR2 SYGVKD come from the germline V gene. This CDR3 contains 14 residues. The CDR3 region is CAISDSGTRETQYF. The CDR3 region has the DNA TGTGCCATCAGTGACTCTGGGACTAGGGAGACCCAGTACTTC.

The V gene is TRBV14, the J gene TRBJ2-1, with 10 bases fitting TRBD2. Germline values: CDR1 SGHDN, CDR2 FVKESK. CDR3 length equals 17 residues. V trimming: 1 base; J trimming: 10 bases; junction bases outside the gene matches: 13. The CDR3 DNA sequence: TGTGCCAGCAGCCAAGCGCGGACTAGCGGAGCCACGAGGGAGCAGTTCTTC. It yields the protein CASSQARTSGATREQFF.

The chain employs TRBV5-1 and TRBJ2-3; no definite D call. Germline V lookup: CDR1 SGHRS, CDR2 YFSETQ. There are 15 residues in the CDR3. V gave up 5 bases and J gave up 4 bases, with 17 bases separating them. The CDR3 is CASSKQKSVADTQYF. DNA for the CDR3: TGCGCCAGCAGTAAGCAGAAGAGCGTAGCAGATACGCAGTATTTT.

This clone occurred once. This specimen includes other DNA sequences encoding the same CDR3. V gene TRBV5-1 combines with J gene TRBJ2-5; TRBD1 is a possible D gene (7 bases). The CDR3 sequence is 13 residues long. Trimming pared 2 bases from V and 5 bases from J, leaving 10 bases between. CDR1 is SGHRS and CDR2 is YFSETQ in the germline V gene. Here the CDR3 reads CASSFSGGETQYF. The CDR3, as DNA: TGCGCCAGCAGCTTTTCAGGGGGGGAGACCCAGTACTTC.

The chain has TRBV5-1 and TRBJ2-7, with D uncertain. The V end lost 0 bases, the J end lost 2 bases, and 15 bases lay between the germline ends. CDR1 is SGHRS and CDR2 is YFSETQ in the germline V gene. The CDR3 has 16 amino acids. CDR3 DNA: TGCGCCAGCAGCTTGGCCTCTGGCGGCCAACCCTACGAGCAGTACTTC. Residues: CASSLASGGQPYEQYF.

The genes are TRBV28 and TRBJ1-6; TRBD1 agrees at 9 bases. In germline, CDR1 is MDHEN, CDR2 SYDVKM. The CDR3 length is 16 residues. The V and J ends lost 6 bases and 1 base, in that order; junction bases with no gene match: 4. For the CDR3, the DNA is TGTGCCAGCAGCCCGACAGGGGGGTCCTATAATTCACCCCTCCACTTT. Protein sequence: CASSPTGGSYNSPLHF. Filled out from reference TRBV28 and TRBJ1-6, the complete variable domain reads DVKVTQSSRYLVKRTGEKVFLECVQDMDHENMFWYRQDPGLGLRLIYFSYDVKMKEKGDIPEGYSVSREKKERFSLILESASTNQTSMYLCASSPTGGSYNSPLHFGNGTRLTVT.

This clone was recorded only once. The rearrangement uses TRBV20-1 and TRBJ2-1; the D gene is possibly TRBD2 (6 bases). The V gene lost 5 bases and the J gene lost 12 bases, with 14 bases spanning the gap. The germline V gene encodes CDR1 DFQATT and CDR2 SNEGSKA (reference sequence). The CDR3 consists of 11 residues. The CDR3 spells CSARDWSGQFF. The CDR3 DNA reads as TGCAGTGCTCGGGACTGGTCTGGGCAGTTCTTC.

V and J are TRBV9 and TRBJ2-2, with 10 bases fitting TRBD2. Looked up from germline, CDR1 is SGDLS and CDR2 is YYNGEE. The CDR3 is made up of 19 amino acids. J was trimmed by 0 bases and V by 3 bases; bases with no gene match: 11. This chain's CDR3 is CASSGGLAALNPNTGELFF. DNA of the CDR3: TGTGCCAGCAGCGGCGGACTAGCGGCACTTAATCCGAACACCGGGGAGCTGTTTTTT.

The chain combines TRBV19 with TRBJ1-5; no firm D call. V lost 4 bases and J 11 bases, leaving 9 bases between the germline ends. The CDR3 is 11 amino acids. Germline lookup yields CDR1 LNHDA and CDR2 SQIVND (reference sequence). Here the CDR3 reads CASSTDLAQHF. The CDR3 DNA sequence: TGTGCCAGTAGTACAGACCTGGCCCAGCATTTT.

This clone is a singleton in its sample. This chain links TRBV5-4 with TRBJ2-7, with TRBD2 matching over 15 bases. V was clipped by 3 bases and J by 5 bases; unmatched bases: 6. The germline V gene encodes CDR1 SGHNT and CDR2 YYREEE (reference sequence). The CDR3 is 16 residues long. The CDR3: CASSSGLAGGIDEQYF. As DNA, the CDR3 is TGTGCCAGCAGCTCTGGACTAGCGGGAGGGATCGACGAGCAGTACTTC. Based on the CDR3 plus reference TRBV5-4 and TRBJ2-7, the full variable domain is ETGVTQSPTHLIKTRGQQVTLRCSSQSGHNTVSWYQQALGQGPQFIFQYYREEENGRGNFPPRFSGLQFPNYSSELNVNALELDDSALYLCASSSGLAGGIDEQYFGPGTRLTVT.

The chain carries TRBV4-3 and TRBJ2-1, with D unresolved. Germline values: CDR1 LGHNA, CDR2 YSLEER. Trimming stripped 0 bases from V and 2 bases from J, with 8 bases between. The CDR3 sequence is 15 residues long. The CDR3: CASSQDTDTYNEQFF. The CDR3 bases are TGCGCCAGCAGCCAAGATACCGACACCTACAATGAGCAGTTCTTC.